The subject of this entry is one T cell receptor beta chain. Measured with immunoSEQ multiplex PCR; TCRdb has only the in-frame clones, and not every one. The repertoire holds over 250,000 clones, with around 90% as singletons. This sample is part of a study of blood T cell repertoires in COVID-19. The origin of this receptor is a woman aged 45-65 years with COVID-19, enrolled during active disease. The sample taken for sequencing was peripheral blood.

In nucleotides, the CDR3 is TGTGCCAGCAGCCCCGACAGGGGGAGGGAGAACACTGAAGCTTTCTTT. Amino acid sequence: CASSPDRGRENTEAFF. This chain connects TRBV5-6 to TRBJ1-1; 9 nucleotides agree with TRBD1. Germline V gene data show CDR1 as SGHDT and CDR2 as YYEEEE. Trimming took 4 bases from V and 1 from J; bases not matched to a gene: 8. The CDR3 spans 16 residues.